This passage covers 30 T cell receptor beta chains from one sample sequenced in a study of CD8+ T cells in alopecia areata. Reverse transcription of extracted RNA yielded cDNA, which provided the sequencing template. Clones were read by immunoSEQ multiplex PCR, and TCRdb kept only the in-frame ones, dropping some. The sample contains fewer than 150,000 clones, about 61% of which appear only once. As to treatment: oral pan-JAK inhibitor, 5-10 mg twice daily. The material sequenced was CD8+ T cells sorted from blood, taken at week 4, from a patient treated with tofacitinib. The receptors originated from a human donor with alopecia areata.

The chain uses TRBV29-1 and TRBJ2-3; a possible D gene is TRBD2 (5 bases). Germline V gene sequence: CDR1 SQVTM, CDR2 ANQGSEA. V was trimmed by 8 bases and J by 0 bases, leaving 15 bases between them. This CDR3 has 14 amino acids. CDR3 sequence (DNA): TGCAGCCCCCTGCGGACTTCTAGCACAGATACGCAGTATTTT. Translation: CSPLRTSSTDTQYF.

This chain joins TRBV29-1 and TRBJ2-7; D unclear. The germline V and J ends were trimmed by 3 bases and 6 bases, with 15 bases remaining between them. Germline V lookup: CDR1 SQVTM, CDR2 ANQGSEA. CDR3 length equals 13 residues. Here the CDR3 DNA reads TGCAGCGTTGAGTGGGCAGCCCCAAGCGAGCAGTACTTC. It specifies CSVEWAAPSEQYF.

The V gene is TRBV13, the J gene TRBJ1-4; D might be TRBD1 (5 bases). V lost 1 base to trimming and J lost 8 bases, with 17 bases between them. The CDR3 runs to 16 residues. The germline gives CDR1 PRHDT, CDR2 FYEKMQ (reference sequence). The CDR3 is CASSLVEGQGEEKLFF. The CDR3 DNA reads TGTGCCAGCAGCTTAGTAGAGGGGCAGGGCGAGGAAAAACTGTTTTTT.

The chain recombines TRBV11-2 with TRBJ2-1; 8 positions match TRBD2. The trim removed 2 bases at V and 7 bases at J, leaving 4 bases unmatched. The germline CDR1 and CDR2 sequences are SGHAT and FQNNGV. The CDR3 is 14 amino acids. CDR3 bases: TGTGCCAGCAGCTTATCTCCTAGCGGGAATGAGCAGTTCTTC. Amino acid sequence: CASSLSPSGNEQFF. The complete variable domain, with remaining parts taken from reference TRBV11-2 and TRBJ2-1, reads EAGVAQSPRYKIIEKRQSVAFWCNPISGHATLYWYQQILGQGPKLLIQFQNNGVVDDSQLPKDRFSAERLKGVDSTLKIQPAKLEDSAVYLCASSLSPSGNEQFFGPGTRLTVL.

The J gene is TRBJ1-2, the V gene TRBV5-6; 7 bases fit TRBD1. Trimming cost V 1 base and J 7 bases; bases outside gene matches: 13. This CDR3 has 16 residues. Germline V lookup: CDR1 SGHDT, CDR2 YYEEEE. CDR3 DNA sequence: TGTGCCAGCAGCTTGTCCCCTGACAGGGAAATTGCTGGCTACACCTTC. Amino acid sequence: CASSLSPDREIAGYTF.

The chain uses TRBV29-1 and TRBJ2-7; no reliable D call. The CDR3 loop spans 12 amino acids. Trimming removed 6 bases at V and 3 bases at J, with 12 bases between. CDR1 is SQVTM, CDR2 ANQGSEA, per germline. CDR3 bases: TGCAGCGTGGAAAAGGGCGGCTACGAGCAGTACTTC. Translation gives CSVEKGGYEQYF.

The chain joins TRBV30 to TRBJ1-2, with D maybe TRBD1 (5 bases). V dropped 4 bases and J dropped 6 bases, with 12 bases sitting between them. The CDR3 contains 12 residues. Germline CDR1 GTSNPN, CDR2 SVGIG (reference sequence). The CDR3 loop is CAWNSGTNGYTF. In nucleotides, the CDR3 is TGTGCCTGGAACTCCGGGACTAATGGCTACACCTTC. Full variable domain (remainder filled in from reference TRBV30 and TRBJ1-2): SQTIHQWPATLVQPVGSPLSLECTVEGTSNPNLYWYRQAAGRGLQLLFYSVGIGQISSEVPQNLSASRPQDRQFILSSKKLLLSDSGFYLCAWNSGTNGYTFGSGTRLTVV.

The chain couples TRBV7-8 to TRBJ1-2; D is possibly TRBD1 (6 bases). Germline V gene lookup returns CDR1 SGHVS and CDR2 FQNEAQ. This CDR3 spans 18 amino acids. V was shortened by 0 bases and J by 3 bases, with 20 bases between the two germline ends. In DNA, the CDR3 is TGTGCCAGCAGCTTAGCTCTGGCCAGGGGCACCCCTGACTATGGCTACACCTTC. This translates into CASSLALARGTPDYGYTF.

In its sample, this clone was seen once. This chain joins TRBV27 and TRBJ2-7, with a weak D call TRBD1 (6 bases). V lost 2 bases to trimming and J lost 0 bases, with 11 bases between them. Germline V CDR1 and CDR2: MNHEY, SMNVEV (reference sequence). The CDR3 consists of 15 residues. The CDR3 loop reads CASSLAQGSSYEQYF. CDR3 sequence (DNA): TGTGCCAGCAGTTTAGCACAGGGAAGCTCCTACGAGCAGTACTTC.

This chain connects TRBV30 to TRBJ1-2; D unresolved. V was clipped by 1 base and J by 8 bases, with 11 bases between them. Germline assignment: CDR1 GTSNPN and CDR2 SVGIG (reference sequence). CDR3 length: 12 amino acids. CDR3: CAWSGLLRGYTF. Here the CDR3 DNA reads TGTGCCTGGAGTGGTCTTTTGAGGGGCTACACCTTC.

The V gene is TRBV19, the J gene TRBJ2-7; tentatively, D is TRBD2 (5 bases). Per the germline V gene, CDR1 is LNHDA and CDR2 is SQIVND (reference sequence). V lost 6 bases and J 6 bases, leaving 9 bases between the germline ends. The CDR3 has 11 amino acids. CDR3 protein: CASRLGGEQYF. The CDR3 DNA is TGTGCCAGTAGATTAGGAGGCGAGCAGTACTTC. Based on the CDR3 plus reference TRBV19 and TRBJ2-7, the full variable domain is DGGITQSPKYLFRKEGQNVTLSCEQNLNHDAMYWYRQDPGQGLRLIYYSQIVNDFQKGDIAEGYSVSREKKESFPLTVTSAQKNPTAFYLCASRLGGEQYFGPGTRLTVT.

The rearrangement links TRBV7-9 to TRBJ2-1, with TRBD2 matching over 10 bases. Germline trimming cut 2 bases from V and 6 bases from J; bases unmatched to any gene: 7. This CDR3 has 16 residues. Germline V gene data show CDR1 as SEHNR and CDR2 as FQNEAQ (reference sequence). CDR3 bases: TGTGCCAGCAGCTTAATTACTAGCGGGGAATCCAATGAGCAGTTCTTC. Translated, it gives CASSLITSGESNEQFF.

V usage is TRBV30 and J usage is TRBJ2-6, with D tentatively TRBD2 (5 bases). The CDR3 is made up of 14 amino acids. V was trimmed by 2 bases and J by 2 bases, leaving 7 bases between them. Germline V lookup: CDR1 GTSNPN, CDR2 SVGIG (reference sequence). In nucleotides, the CDR3 is TGTGCCTGGAGTTTCGGGGCTGGGGCCAACGTCCTGACTTTC. This codes for CAWSFGAGANVLTF.

This clone has just a few counts. J is TRBJ1-2 and V is TRBV9, with 10 nucleotides matching TRBD1. Germline lookup yields CDR1 SGDLS and CDR2 YYNGEE. The V segment lost 3 bases and the J segment 2 bases; nucleotides outside the gene matches: 7. The CDR3 spans 16 residues. The CDR3 spells CASSGGGQGFNYGYTF. The CDR3 bases are TGTGCCAGCAGCGGCGGGGGACAGGGGTTCAACTATGGCTACACCTTC.

This clone showed up just once. The V call is TRBV7-8, the J call TRBJ1-2; 12 positions agree with TRBD1. This CDR3 is built from 15 residues. Germline V gives CDR1 SGHVS, CDR2 FQNEAQ. Unmatched junction bases numbered 8, after V lost 5 bases and J lost 7 bases. This CDR3 is CASSIGTGGWVGYTF. The DNA for the CDR3 is TGTGCCAGCAGCATCGGGACAGGGGGCTGGGTTGGCTACACCTTC.

There are a few counts of this clone. This chain connects TRBV6-5 to TRBJ2-6; D is unresolved. Germline CDR1 reads MNHEY; CDR2 reads SVGAGI. The CDR3 loop spans 15 amino acids. V lost 3 bases, J lost 0 bases, and 6 bases lay in between. CDR3 region: CASSYGSSGANVLTF. CDR3 nucleotide sequence: TGTGCCAGCAGTTATGGCTCCTCTGGGGCCAACGTCCTGACTTTC.

This CDR3 is CASSPPGSVPDTQYF. The CDR3 nucleotides are TGTGCCAGCAGTCCCCCCGGTAGCGTACCAGATACGCAGTATTTT. V gene TRBV27 combines with J gene TRBJ2-3; D possibly corresponds to TRBD2 (5 bases). V was pared by 5 bases and J by 4 bases, with 16 bases between. This CDR3 comprises 15 residues. Germline-derived CDR1 and CDR2 are MNHEY and SMNVEV (reference sequence).

The rearrangement uses TRBV28 and TRBJ1-4; maybe TRBD1 (5 bases). Germline values: CDR1 MDHEN, CDR2 SYDVKM. Deletions cut 1 base from V and 11 bases from J, with 8 bases between. The CDR3 has 12 residues. The chain's CDR3 is CASSLSGRKLFF. CDR3 DNA: TGTGCCAGCAGTTTATCAGGGAGGAAACTGTTTTTT. Using reference TRBV28 and TRBJ1-4 for the parts outside the CDR3, the full variable domain is DVKVTQSSRYLVKRTGEKVFLECVQDMDHENMFWYRQDPGLGLRLIYFSYDVKMKEKGDIPEGYSVSREKKERFSLILESASTNQTSMYLCASSLSGRKLFFGSGTQLSVL.

The CDR3 DNA is TGTGCCAGCAGTAAACGACTAGCGGGGGATGAGACCCAGTACTTC. Its translation: CASSKRLAGDETQYF. This chain connects TRBV6-5 to TRBJ2-5; 12 nucleotides agree with TRBD2. Germline V lookup: CDR1 MNHEY, CDR2 SVGAGI. CDR3 length equals 15 residues. V lost 5 bases, J lost 5 bases, and 6 bases stayed unmatched.

This clone appeared a few times. The genes are TRBV29-1 and TRBJ1-2, with D perhaps matching TRBD1 (5 bases). The V end was cut by 7 bases, the J end by 1 base, with 16 bases between. This CDR3 is built from 14 residues. Germline assignment: CDR1 SQVTM and CDR2 ANQGSEA. CDR3 in DNA: TGCAGCGCAGAGGGCAGGGAGGTTAACTATGGCTACACCTTC. Translated: CSAEGREVNYGYTF.

Concerning this clone itself: This sample includes further DNA sequences coding for the same CDR3. This chain joins TRBV29-1 and TRBJ1-1; a weak D match, TRBD1 (5 bases). The CDR3 contains 13 residues. The germline V gene has CDR1 SQVTM and CDR2 ANQGSEA. Between the trimmed V and J ends, which lost 0 bases and 0 bases, there was a span of 5 bases. The CDR3 DNA reads TGCAGCGTTGAAGAGGGGGTGAACACTGAAGCTTTCTTT. It encodes CSVEEGVNTEAFF.

This chain uses TRBV7-6 with TRBJ2-7; no definite D call. V was pared by 6 bases and J by 0 bases, with 6 bases between. This CDR3 has 12 residues. Germline lookup yields CDR1 SGHVS and CDR2 FNYEAQ. CDR3 DNA sequence: TGTGCCAGCAGATCAGACTCCTACGAGCAGTACTTC. Protein product: CASRSDSYEQYF. Filled out from reference TRBV7-6 and TRBJ2-7, the complete variable domain reads GAGVSQSPRYKVTKRGQDVALRCDPISGHVSLYWYRQALGQGPEFLTYFNYEAQQDKSGLPNDRFSAERPEGSISTLTIQRTEQRDSAMYRCASRSDSYEQYFGPGTRLTVT.

This clone was observed a few times. The chain carries TRBV12-5 and TRBJ1-5; 8 bases are a match to TRBD1. J gave up 5 bases and V 1 base, and 4 bases lay outside the gene matches. CDR3 size: 15 residues. Germline V gene data show CDR1 as LGHNT and CDR2 as FRNRAP. As DNA, the CDR3 is TGTGCTAGTGGTTTGGCCGGGACAGGACATCAGCCCCAGCATTTT. It yields the protein CASGLAGTGHQPQHF.

This clone has only a few counts. This sequence joins TRBV30 and TRBJ1-5; weak D call: TRBD1 (6 bases). Germline V gene data show CDR1 as GTSNPN and CDR2 as SVGIG (reference sequence). The CDR3 sequence is 12 residues long. V dropped 2 bases and J dropped 11 bases, with 13 bases sitting between them. CDR3 in DNA: TGTGCCTGGAGTTTACAGGGTACATCCCAGCATTTT. Its translation: CAWSLQGTSQHF. The whole variable domain, remainder taken from reference TRBV30 and TRBJ1-5, is SQTIHQWPATLVQPVGSPLSLECTVEGTSNPNLYWYRQAAGRGLQLLFYSVGIGQISSEVPQNLSASRPQDRQFILSSKKLLLSDSGFYLCAWSLQGTSQHFGDGTRLSIL.

This chain joins TRBV7-8 and TRBJ2-3, with TRBD2 matching 9 bases. Germline loops: CDR1 SGHVS, CDR2 FQNEAQ. The CDR3 contains 14 residues. After removal of 5 bases from V and 6 bases from J, the junction contained 6 bases not matched to a gene. The CDR3 is CASSPGTSHDTQYF. CDR3 nucleotides: TGTGCCAGCAGCCCCGGGACTAGCCACGATACGCAGTATTTT.

V usage is TRBV2 and J usage is TRBJ1-2; D not resolved. The V end was cut by 3 bases, the J end by 8 bases, with 16 bases between. The CDR3 extends over 14 amino acids. Germline V gives CDR1 SNHLY, CDR2 FYNNEI. CDR3 region: CASSDGSILRGYTF. In nucleotides, the CDR3 is TGTGCCAGCAGTGATGGGTCCATCCTAAGGGGCTACACCTTC.

The chain carries TRBV25-1 and TRBJ1-4; D is possibly TRBD1 (6 bases). Germline CDR1 reads MGHDK; CDR2 reads SYGVNS. This CDR3 is built from 13 residues. V was clipped by 3 bases and J by 12 bases, with 14 bases between them. The CDR3 sequence: CASSDLGGGELFF. In DNA form, the CDR3 reads TGTGCCAGCAGTGATCTAGGGGGAGGGGAACTGTTTTTT.

The sample holds a few counts of this clone. This chain links TRBV25-1 with TRBJ2-7; 7 positions agree with TRBD1. Trimming at V came to 4 bases and at J to 2 bases, leaving 8 bases not matched to a gene. CDR1 MGHDK and CDR2 SYGVNS come from the germline V gene. The CDR3 has 15 amino acids. As DNA, the CDR3 is TGTGCCAGCAGTGCGCGGACAGGTCGTCCCTACGAGCAGTACTTC. Amino acid sequence: CASSARTGRPYEQYF.

The genes are TRBV6-6 and TRBJ1-2; D is uncertain. This CDR3 comprises 12 residues. The V end was cut by 0 bases, the J end by 8 bases, with 7 bases between. Germline assignment: CDR1 MNHNY and CDR2 SVGAGI (reference sequence). The CDR3 loop is CASSYSPRGYTF. In DNA form, the CDR3 reads TGTGCCAGCAGTTACTCCCCCCGGGGCTACACCTTC.

This clone was observed a few times. Distinct nucleotide sequences in the sample also encode this CDR3. V usage is TRBV29-1 and J usage is TRBJ2-5; unclear D gene. V was cut by 4 bases and J by 4 bases, with 4 bases left in between. The germline CDR1 and CDR2 sequences are SQVTM and ANQGSEA. The CDR3 spans 10 residues. In DNA form, the CDR3 reads TGCAGCGTTGCTCGAGAGACCCAGTACTTC. It specifies CSVARETQYF.